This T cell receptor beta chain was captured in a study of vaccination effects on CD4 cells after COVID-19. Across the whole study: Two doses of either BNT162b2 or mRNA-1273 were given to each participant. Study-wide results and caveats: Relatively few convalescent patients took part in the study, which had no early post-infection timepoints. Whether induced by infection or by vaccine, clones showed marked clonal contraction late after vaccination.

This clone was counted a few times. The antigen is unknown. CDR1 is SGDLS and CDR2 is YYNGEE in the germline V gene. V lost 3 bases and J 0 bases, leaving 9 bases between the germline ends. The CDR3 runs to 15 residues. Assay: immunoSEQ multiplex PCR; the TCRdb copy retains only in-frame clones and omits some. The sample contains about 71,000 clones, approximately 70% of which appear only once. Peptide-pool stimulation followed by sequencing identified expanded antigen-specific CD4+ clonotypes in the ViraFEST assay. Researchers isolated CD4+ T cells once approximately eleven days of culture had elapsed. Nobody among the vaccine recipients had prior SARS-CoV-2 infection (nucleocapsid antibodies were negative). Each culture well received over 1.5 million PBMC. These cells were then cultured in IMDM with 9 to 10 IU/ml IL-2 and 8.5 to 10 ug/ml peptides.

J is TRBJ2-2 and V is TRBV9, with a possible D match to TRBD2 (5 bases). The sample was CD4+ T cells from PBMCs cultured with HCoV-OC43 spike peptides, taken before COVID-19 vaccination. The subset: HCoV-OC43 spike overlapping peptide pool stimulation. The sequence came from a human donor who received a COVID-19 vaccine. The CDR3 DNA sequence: TGTGCCAGCAGCGGAGGGCCAGCGAACACCGGGGAGCTGTTTTTT. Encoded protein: CASSGGPANTGELFF.